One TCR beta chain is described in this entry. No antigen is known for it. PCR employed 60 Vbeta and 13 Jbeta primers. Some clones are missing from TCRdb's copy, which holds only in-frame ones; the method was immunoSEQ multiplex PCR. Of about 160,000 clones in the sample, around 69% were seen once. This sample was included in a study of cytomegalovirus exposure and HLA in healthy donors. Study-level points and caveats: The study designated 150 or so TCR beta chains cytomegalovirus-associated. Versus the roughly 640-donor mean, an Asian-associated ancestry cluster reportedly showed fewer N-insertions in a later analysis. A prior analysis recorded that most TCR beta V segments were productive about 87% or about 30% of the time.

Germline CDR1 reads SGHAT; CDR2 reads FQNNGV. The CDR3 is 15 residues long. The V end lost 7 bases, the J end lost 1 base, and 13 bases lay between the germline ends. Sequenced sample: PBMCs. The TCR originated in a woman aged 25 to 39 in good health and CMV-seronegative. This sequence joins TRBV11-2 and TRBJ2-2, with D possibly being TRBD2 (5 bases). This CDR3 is CASNPDYGNTGELFF. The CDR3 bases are TGTGCCAGCAACCCCGACTACGGGAACACCGGGGAGCTGTTTTTT.